A single sample gave rise to the 5 T cell receptor beta chains below, sequenced in a study of shared clonotypes between healthy human individuals. Profiling relied on immunoSEQ multiplex PCR, and the TCRdb table lists in-frame clones only, not all of them. The sample lists some 630,000 clones; about 96% were seen once. Cells designated naive CD8 were CD45RO-negative and were positively selected for CCR7, with terminally differentiated effector memory CD45RA+ cells excluded. The specimen sequenced was naive CD8+ T cells sorted from blood. The receptors stem from a woman in her 30s in good health.

The chain joins TRBV10-3 to TRBJ2-7; TRBD1 aligns across 8 bases. The V and J ends lost 3 bases and 7 bases, in that order; junction bases with no gene match: 11. This CDR3 has 15 residues. Germline values: CDR1 ENHRY, CDR2 SYGVKD. CDR3 DNA: TGTGCCATCAGTGATCCCGACAGGGGAGCGGTTGAGCAGTACTTC. Translating gives CAISDPDRGAVEQYF.

The V and J genes are TRBV28 and TRBJ2-5; 7 positions agree with TRBD1. CDR1 and CDR2 from the germline V gene are MDHEN and SYDVKM. V lost 3 bases, J lost 1 base, and 8 bases stayed unmatched. CDR3 size: 16 residues. In DNA form, the CDR3 reads TGTGCCAGCAGTTTTCAGAAAGGGACAGTCCAAGAGACCCAGTACTTC. Its protein is CASSFQKGTVQETQYF.

V is TRBV2 and J is TRBJ1-1; D remains ambiguous. Germline CDR1 is SNHLY and CDR2 is FYNNEI. The CDR3 contains 12 residues. Trimming stripped 2 bases from V and 4 bases from J, with 5 bases between. CDR3 nucleotides: TGTGCCAGCAGTGAACCGAGCACTGAAGCTTTCTTT. Encoded protein: CASSEPSTEAFF. The whole variable domain, remainder taken from reference TRBV2 and TRBJ1-1, is EPEVTQTPSHQVTQMGQEVILRCVPISNHLYFYWYRQILGQKVEFLVSFYNNEISEKSEIFDDQFSVERPDGSNFTLKIRSTKLEDSAMYFCASSEPSTEAFFGQGTRLTVV.

The chain is built from TRBV6-5 and TRBJ2-7; D is unclear. This CDR3 has 13 residues. CDR1 is MNHEY, CDR2 SVGAGI, per germline. V lost 2 bases, J lost 6 bases, and 11 bases lay in between. The CDR3 sequence: CASSYIRAAEQYF. The DNA for the CDR3 is TGTGCCAGCAGTTACATCCGGGCTGCCGAGCAGTACTTC.

The chain uses TRBV11-2 and TRBJ1-4; TRBD1 is a possible D gene (5 bases). V was shortened by 2 bases and J by 8 bases, with 15 bases between the two germline ends. This CDR3 contains 15 residues. Germline V gives CDR1 SGHAT, CDR2 FQNNGV. The CDR3 bases are TGTGCCAGCAGCTTATGGGCGGGGGGAGTAGAAAAACTGTTTTTT. It translates to CASSLWAGGVEKLFF.